Sequencing of this T cell receptor (beta chain) was carried out in a study of cytomegalovirus exposure and HLA in healthy donors. Overall study findings and caveats: Prior analysis indicated that the majority of TCR beta V segments exhibited productivity approximately 87% or approximately 30% of the time.

In the PCR, 60 Vbeta and 13 Jbeta primers were used. The protocol was immunoSEQ multiplex PCR, while the TCRdb copy is restricted to in-frame clones and leaves out a portion. The repertoire consists of about 200,000 clones, with around 79% occurring once and the leading ten covering around 0.42%. Germline lookup yields CDR1 SGHRS and CDR2 YFSETQ. V lost 4 bases, J lost 8 bases, and 2 bases stayed unmatched. The CDR3 has 13 amino acids. A note on this clone: Its matching antigen is unknown.

The chain carries TRBV5-1 and TRBJ1-6; TRBD1 matches 8 bases. The receptor's source is a male donor in good health and CMV-seropositive. Material: PBMCs. CDR3 loop: CASSGGQDSPLHF. DNA for the CDR3: TGCGCCAGCAGCGGGGGACAGGATTCACCCCTCCACTTT. The full variable domain, its missing parts supplied by reference TRBV5-1 and TRBJ1-6, is KAGVTQTPRYLIKTRGQQVTLSCSPISGHRSVSWYQQTPGQGLQFLFEYFSETQRNKGNFPGRFSGRQFSNSRSEMNVSTLELGDSALYLCASSGGQDSPLHFGNGTRLTVT.